The T cell receptor beta chain described here comes from a study of breast tumors, draining lymph nodes, adjacent tissues. Study outcomes and limitations: Compared with basal-like, luminal-like tumors shared significantly more repertoire with nontumor tissue.

TCRdb reanalysed the multiplex PCR reads using MiXCR and keeps one entry per CDR3 protein. Among about 19,000 distinct CDR3 sequences listed, over 40% were seen once. V trimming: 1 base; J trimming: 8 bases; junction bases outside the gene matches: 10. This CDR3 spans 18 amino acids. The germline CDR1 and CDR2 sequences are SEHNR and FQNEAQ (reference sequence). The sample holds many counts of this clonotype. Antigen specificity is unknown. This TCR came from a female donor with breast cancer. Some clones in this sample may be carry-over from other donors' samples. The sequenced sample consisted of breast tumor tissue. The chain employs TRBV7-9 and TRBJ2-1; 14 bases map to TRBD2. The CDR3 protein is CASSLVGLAGDGGDEQFF. The CDR3 nucleotides read TGTGCCAGCAGCTTAGTGGGACTAGCGGGAGATGGGGGTGATGAGCAGTTCTTC. Full variable domain (missing parts from reference TRBV7-9 and TRBJ2-1): DTGVSQNPRHKITKRGQNVTFRCDPISEHNRLYWYRQTLGQGPEFLTYFQNEAQLEKSRLLSDRFSAERPKGSFSTLEIQRTEQGDSAMYLCASSLVGLAGDGGDEQFFGPGTRLTVL.